The clone carrying this TCR beta chain turned up a few times. What it binds is not known. Broader study findings: Tumor memory CD4+ T cell TCR gene usage clustered with blood and lymph node memory CD4+ cells and lymph node naive CD4+ cells. Tumor Treg TCRs overlapped most with tumor naive CD4+ cells.

Naive CD4+ cells had CD25+ Tregs removed. Germline CDR1 reads SGHTA; CDR2 reads FQGNSA. The CDR3 runs 13 residues. V lost 5 bases, J lost 2 bases, and 10 bases lay in between. After constant-region reverse-primer amplification, full-length variable regions underwent semi-nested PCR with Nested Universal Primer A. TCRdb reanalysed the 5' RACE reads using MiXCR and keeps one entry per CDR3 protein. Of more than 4,500 distinct CDR3 sequences listed, roughly 59% are singletons. This receptor was obtained from a female donor with breast cancer. V and J are TRBV7-2 and TRBJ2-7; D remains unclear. What was sequenced was naive CD4+ T cells sorted from blood. Specified subset: naive CD4+ T cells, CD4+CD45RA+CD25-. The CDR3 region has the DNA TGTGCCAGCAGCCTCCGCCGGGCCTACGAGCAGTACTTC. Its protein product is CASSLRRAYEQYF.